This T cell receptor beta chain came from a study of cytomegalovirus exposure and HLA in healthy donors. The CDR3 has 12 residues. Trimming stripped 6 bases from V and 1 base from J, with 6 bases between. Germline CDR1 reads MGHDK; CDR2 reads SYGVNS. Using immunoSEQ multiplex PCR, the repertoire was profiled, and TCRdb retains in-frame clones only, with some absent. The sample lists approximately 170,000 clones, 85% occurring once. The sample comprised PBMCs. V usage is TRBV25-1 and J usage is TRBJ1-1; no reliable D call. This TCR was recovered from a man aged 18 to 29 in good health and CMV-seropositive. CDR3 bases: TGTGCCAGCAGGTCGGGGAACACTGAAGCTTTCTTT. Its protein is CASRSGNTEAFF.